These 19 T cell receptor beta chains share one sample of origin, sequenced in a study of shared clonotypes between healthy human individuals. Sequencing used immunoSEQ multiplex PCR; TCRdb keeps in-frame clones, though not all of them. The repertoire holds about 580,000 clones, with roughly 98% as singletons. CD45RO-negative, CCR7-selected cells formed the naive CD8 fraction, which excluded terminally differentiated effector memory CD45RA+ cells. Sequenced sample: naive CD8+ T cells sorted from blood. Receptors originate from a man aged 30 to 39 in good health.

Here the CDR3 reads CSVETGIEYEQYF. The CDR3 DNA reads as TGCAGCGTTGAGACAGGGATTGAATACGAGCAGTACTTC. This sequence joins TRBV29-1 and TRBJ2-7; TRBD1 matches 7 bases. The length of the CDR3 is 13 residues. CDR1 is SQVTM, CDR2 ANQGSEA, per germline. The V segment lost 3 bases and the J segment 4 bases; nucleotides outside the gene matches: 6.

This chain connects TRBV29-1 to TRBJ2-5, with D tentatively TRBD2 (5 bases). The germline V gene encodes CDR1 SQVTM and CDR2 ANQGSEA. The CDR3 is made up of 12 amino acids. Trimming cost V 4 bases and J 3 bases, with 9 bases left between them. CDR3 protein: CSVVWGEETQYF. The CDR3 DNA reads as TGCAGCGTTGTCTGGGGAGAAGAGACCCAGTACTTC. The whole variable domain, remainder taken from reference TRBV29-1 and TRBJ2-5, is SAVISQKPSRDICQRGTSLTIQCQVDSQVTMMFWYRQQPGQSLTLIATANQGSEATYESGFVIDKFPISRPNLTFSTLTVSNMSPEDSSIYLCSVVWGEETQYFGPGTRLLVL.

This clone showed up just once. The V and J genes are TRBV18 and TRBJ2-7, with D tentatively TRBD1 (5 bases). Trimming removed 3 bases from V and 4 bases from J, with 19 bases in between. There are 16 residues in the CDR3. Germline V gene lookup returns CDR1 KGHSH and CDR2 LQKENI. The CDR3 is CASSPTDSFKNYEQYF. The CDR3 bases are TGTGCCAGCTCACCGACTGACAGCTTCAAGAATTACGAGCAGTACTTC.

The rearrangement joins TRBV28 to TRBJ2-1; the match to TRBD2 covers 8 bases. The CDR3 sequence is 15 residues long. CDR1 is MDHEN and CDR2 is SYDVKM in the germline V gene. J was trimmed by 7 bases and V by 3 bases; bases with no gene match: 8. The CDR3 DNA sequence: TGTGCCAGCAGTTTTGGGACTAGGGGGAAAAATGAGCAGTTCTTC. Its translation is CASSFGTRGKNEQFF.

The chain recombines TRBV30 with TRBJ2-7; weak D call: TRBD1 (6 bases). The germline CDR1 and CDR2 sequences are GTSNPN and SVGIG (reference sequence). V was pared by 3 bases and J by 3 bases, with 12 bases between. The CDR3 is 13 residues long. For the CDR3, the DNA is TGTGCCTGGAGCCTAGGACAGAACTACGAGCAGTACTTC. Translating gives CAWSLGQNYEQYF.

J is TRBJ2-2 and V is TRBV11-2, with 8 bases lining up with TRBD1. Germline values: CDR1 SGHAT, CDR2 FQNNGV. V was clipped by 3 bases and J by 3 bases; unmatched bases: 3. The CDR3 covers 15 residues. CDR3 bases: TGTGCCAGCAGCTTCCGACAGGGGTACACCGGGGAGCTGTTTTTT. Residues: CASSFRQGYTGELFF.

The gene calls are TRBV2 and TRBJ2-7; D is possibly TRBD2 (5 bases). Germline CDR1 and CDR2: SNHLY and FYNNEI. Trimming took off 5 bases at V and 4 bases at J, with 15 bases between the two ends. The CDR3 totals 14 residues. The CDR3 spells CASSPIPQRYEQYF. The CDR3 DNA is TGTGCCAGCAGTCCAATACCCCAGCGGTACGAGCAGTACTTC.

The chain uses TRBV5-1 and TRBJ2-7; 7 bases fit TRBD1. V lost 2 bases to trimming and J lost 2 bases; unmatched junction nucleotides: 10. The CDR3 has 16 residues. Per germline, CDR1 SGHRS and CDR2 YFSETQ. This CDR3 reads CASSFEQGVKAYEQYF. CDR3 DNA: TGCGCCAGCAGCTTCGAGCAGGGGGTAAAGGCCTACGAGCAGTACTTC.

V is TRBV14 and J is TRBJ2-7; D might be TRBD1 (6 bases). CDR1 is SGHDN, CDR2 FVKESK, per germline. The CDR3 spans 14 residues. Trimming removed 4 bases from V and 0 bases from J, with 10 bases in between. Written as DNA, the CDR3 is TGTGCCAGCAGCCTCCGGGACAACTCCTACGAGCAGTACTTC. Its protein is CASSLRDNSYEQYF.

The chain combines TRBV6-5 with TRBJ2-3; TRBD1 aligns across 9 bases. This CDR3 has 14 residues. J lost 6 bases, V lost 6 bases, and 7 bases had no gene match. The V gene's germline CDR1 is MNHEY and CDR2 SVGAGI. CDR3 sequence: CASSPTGGKDTQYF. In DNA, the CDR3 is TGTGCCAGCAGCCCCACAGGGGGCAAGGATACGCAGTATTTT.

The rearrangement joins TRBV9 to TRBJ2-3; TRBD2 agrees at 10 bases. The CDR3 is 16 residues long. CDR1 and CDR2 from the germline V gene are SGDLS and YYNGEE. The V gene end was trimmed by 2 bases and the J gene end by 0 bases; junction bases not matched to a gene: 3. The CDR3 loop is CASSVSGRSSTDTQYF. CDR3 DNA sequence: TGTGCCAGCAGCGTTAGCGGGAGGTCTAGCACAGATACGCAGTATTTT.

This CDR3 is CSVDSGRAEAFF. For the CDR3, the DNA is TGCAGCGTTGACAGCGGGAGGGCTGAAGCTTTCTTT. The chain employs TRBV29-1 and TRBJ1-1; D call uncertain. CDR3 size: 12 residues. Germline V gene sequence: CDR1 SQVTM, CDR2 ANQGSEA. V was pared by 3 bases and J by 6 bases, with 11 bases between.

This chain links TRBV27 with TRBJ2-1; no definite D call. Germline V lookup: CDR1 MNHEY, CDR2 SMNVEV (reference sequence). Trimming stripped 7 bases from V and 8 bases from J, with 12 bases between. CDR3 length: 12 residues. CDR3 amino acids: CASNPAADEQFF. CDR3 coding DNA: TGTGCCAGCAACCCCGCCGCCGATGAGCAGTTCTTC.

The V gene is TRBV28, the J gene TRBJ2-7, with D hard to call. Germline V gives CDR1 MDHEN, CDR2 SYDVKM. The V and J ends lost 3 bases and 2 bases respectively, with 8 bases between them. The CDR3 contains 13 residues. The CDR3: CASSLAGAYEQYF. The CDR3 DNA reads TGTGCCAGCAGTTTGGCCGGTGCCTACGAGCAGTACTTC.

The chain recombines TRBV9 with TRBJ2-1; D uncertain. CDR3 size: 14 residues. Trimming removed 3 bases from V and 0 bases from J, with 7 bases in between. Germline V gene lookup returns CDR1 SGDLS and CDR2 YYNGEE. In nucleotides, the CDR3 is TGTGCCAGCAGCGGTCGAAGCTCCTACAATGAGCAGTTCTTC. It specifies CASSGRSSYNEQFF.

Worth noting for this clone: Germline and junction disagree at one end, which may indicate a read error. The chain links TRBV15 to TRBJ2-7; possible D gene TRBD1, 5 bases. CDR1 is LNHNV and CDR2 is YYDKDF in the germline V gene (reference sequence). There are 14 residues in the CDR3. Here the CDR3 DNA reads TGTGCCACCAGCAGAGATGGGTTGTCGTCAGGGTGGAGCTTC. It encodes CATSRDGLSSGWSF.

The rearrangement uses TRBV7-9 and TRBJ2-2; D is possibly TRBD1 or TRBD2 (5 bases each). CDR1 is SEHNR and CDR2 is FQNEAQ in the germline V gene (reference sequence). There are 15 residues in the CDR3. Trimming removed 5 bases at V and 1 base at J, with 11 bases between. The CDR3 reads CASSPRGENTGELFF. As DNA, the CDR3 is TGTGCCAGCAGCCCCCGAGGGGAGAACACCGGGGAGCTGTTTTTT.

The rearrangement uses TRBV15 and TRBJ2-7; D is perhaps TRBD1 or TRBD2 (5 bases each). Germline V gene data show CDR1 as LNHNV and CDR2 as YYDKDF (reference sequence). The CDR3 extends over 12 amino acids. Trimming removed 8 bases at V and 2 bases at J, with 10 bases between. CDR3 in amino acids: CATRDGPYEQYF. The CDR3 nucleotides read TGTGCCACCCGGGACGGTCCCTACGAGCAGTACTTC. Full variable domain (outside the CDR3, taken from reference TRBV15 and TRBJ2-7): DAMVIQNPRYQVTQFGKPVTLSCSQTLNHNVMYWYQQKSSQAPKLLFHYYDKDFNNEADTPDNFQSRRPNTSFCFLDIRSPGLGDTAMYLCATRDGPYEQYFGPGTRLTVT.

This clone was counted once. The chain has TRBV6-5 and TRBJ2-6; D is undetermined. V lost 2 bases and J lost 4, with 9 bases in between. Germline V gene sequence: CDR1 MNHEY, CDR2 SVGAGI. CDR3 length: 15 amino acids. The DNA for the CDR3 is TGTGCCAGCAGTTACGCCCCTCTAGGGGCCAACGTCCTGACTTTC. It is translated as CASSYAPLGANVLTF.